The clone carrying this TCR beta chain was seen only once. No antigen is known for it. The CDR3 has 13 residues. Germline V gene sequence: CDR1 SGDLS, CDR2 YYNGEE. Trimming at V came to 3 bases and at J to 5 bases, leaving 4 bases not matched to a gene. PCR employed 60 Vbeta and 13 Jbeta primers. Some clones are missing from TCRdb's copy, which holds only in-frame ones; the method was immunoSEQ multiplex PCR. The profile shows some 200,000 clones, over 70% of them singletons. These data are taken from a study of cytomegalovirus exposure and HLA in healthy donors. Study-wide findings and caveats: As was reported, the classifier diagnosed cytomegalovirus status with high specificity and sensitivity.

This TCR derives from a female donor in good health and CMV-seronegative. The chain carries TRBV9 and TRBJ1-1, with 7 positions matching TRBD1. The sequenced material came from PBMCs. The CDR3 DNA is TGTGCCAGCAGCGCGCACAGGGGTACTGAAGCTTTCTTT. Its translation: CASSAHRGTEAFF.